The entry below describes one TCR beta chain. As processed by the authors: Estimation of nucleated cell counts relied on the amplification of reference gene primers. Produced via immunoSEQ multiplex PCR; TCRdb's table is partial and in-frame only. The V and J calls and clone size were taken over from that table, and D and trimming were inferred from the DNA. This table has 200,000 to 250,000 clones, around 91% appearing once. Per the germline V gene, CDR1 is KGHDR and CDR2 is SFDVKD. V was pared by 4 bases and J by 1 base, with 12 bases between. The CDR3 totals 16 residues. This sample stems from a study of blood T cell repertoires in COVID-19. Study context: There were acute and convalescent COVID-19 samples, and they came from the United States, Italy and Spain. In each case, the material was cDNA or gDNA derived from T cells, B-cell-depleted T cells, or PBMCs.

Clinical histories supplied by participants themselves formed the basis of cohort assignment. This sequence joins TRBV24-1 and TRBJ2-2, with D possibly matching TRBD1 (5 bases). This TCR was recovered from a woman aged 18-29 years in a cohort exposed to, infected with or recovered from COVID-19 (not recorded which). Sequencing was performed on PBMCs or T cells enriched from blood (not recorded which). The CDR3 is CATSDPGRVNTGELFF. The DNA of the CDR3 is TGTGCCACCAGTGACCCGGGCAGGGTGAACACCGGGGAGCTGTTTTTT.